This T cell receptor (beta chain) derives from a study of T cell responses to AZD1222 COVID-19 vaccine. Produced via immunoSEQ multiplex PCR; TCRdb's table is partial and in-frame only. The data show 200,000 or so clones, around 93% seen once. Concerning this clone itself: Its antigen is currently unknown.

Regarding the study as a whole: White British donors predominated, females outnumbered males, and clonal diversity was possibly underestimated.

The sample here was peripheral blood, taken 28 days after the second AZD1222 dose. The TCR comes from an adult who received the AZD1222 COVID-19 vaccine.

The CDR3 protein is CASSQDRAGWTSPLHF. CDR3 sequence (DNA): TGCGCCAGCAGCCAAGATAGGGCAGGGTGGACTTCACCCCTCCACTTT. The chain recombines TRBV4-1 with TRBJ1-6, with D possibly matching TRBD1 (5 bases). Germline V lookup: CDR1 MGHRA, CDR2 YSYEKL. V gave up 0 bases and J gave up 9 bases, with 15 bases separating them. The CDR3 is made up of 16 amino acids.